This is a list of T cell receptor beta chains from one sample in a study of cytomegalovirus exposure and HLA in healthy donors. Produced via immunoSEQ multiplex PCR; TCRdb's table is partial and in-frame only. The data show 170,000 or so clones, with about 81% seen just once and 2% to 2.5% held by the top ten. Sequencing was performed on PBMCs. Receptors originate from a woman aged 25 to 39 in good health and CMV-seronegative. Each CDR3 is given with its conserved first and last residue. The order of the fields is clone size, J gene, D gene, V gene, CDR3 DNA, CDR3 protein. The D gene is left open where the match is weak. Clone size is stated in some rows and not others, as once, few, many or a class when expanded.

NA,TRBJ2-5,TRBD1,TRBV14,TGTGCCAGCAGCCAGGGACAGCAAGAGACCCAGTACTTC,CASSQGQQETQYF
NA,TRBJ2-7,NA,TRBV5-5,TGTGCCAGCAGCTTTTGGGCAGGACTGGCCTACGAGCAGTACTTC,CASSFWAGLAYEQYF
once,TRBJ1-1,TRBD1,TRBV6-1,TGTGCCAGCAAGAGGGACAGTGAAGCTTTCTTT,CASKRDSEAFF
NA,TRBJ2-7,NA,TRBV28,TGTGCCAGCAGGCCCCAAATCAACAGGGTCGGGACCCTCGAGCAGTACTTC,CASRPQINRVGTLEQYF
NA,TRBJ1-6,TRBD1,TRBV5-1,TGCGCCAGCAGCTCGACAGGGGGCGAAACTTCACCCCTCCACTTT,CASSSTGGETSPLHF
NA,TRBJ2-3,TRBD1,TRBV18,TGTGCCAGCTCACCAGGGACAGGGGGCACAGATACGCAGTATTTT,CASSPGTGGTDTQYF
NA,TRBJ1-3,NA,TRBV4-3,TGCGCCAGCAGCCAAGACCTCTCGGGTTCTGGAAACACCATATATTTT,CASSQDLSGSGNTIYF
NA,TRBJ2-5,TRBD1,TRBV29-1,TGCAGCGTTGAGCGGACAGGATGGGAGACCCAGTACTTC,CSVERTGWETQYF
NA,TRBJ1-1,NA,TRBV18,TGTGCCAGCTCTACCGCAGGGAACACTGAAGCTTTCTTT,CASSTAGNTEAFF
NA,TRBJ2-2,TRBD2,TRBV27,TGTGCCAGCAGTCCCATTAGCGGGAGAGGTACCGGGGAGCTGTTTTTT,CASSPISGRGTGELFF
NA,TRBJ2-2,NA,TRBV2,TGTGCCAGCAGTGTACGACGGGCGAACACCGGGGAGCTGTTTTTT,CASSVRRANTGELFF
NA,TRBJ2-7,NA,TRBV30,TGTGCCTGGAATGTCCCGGGAGAGTCCTACGAGCAGTACTTC,CAWNVPGESYEQYF
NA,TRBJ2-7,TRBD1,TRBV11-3,TGTGCCAGCAGCTCTAACGGACAGGGCGGCGAGCAGTACTTC,CASSSNGQGGEQYF
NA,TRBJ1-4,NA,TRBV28,TGTGCCAGCAGTTTAGGTGTCAGGACTTATAATGAAAAACTGTTTTTT,CASSLGVRTYNEKLFF
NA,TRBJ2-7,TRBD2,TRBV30,TGTGCCTGTCGGCGGGGGGCCTACGAGCAGTACTTC,CACRRGAYEQYF
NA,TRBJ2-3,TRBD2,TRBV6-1,TGTGCCAGCAGGTTAGCGGGGGTGGCAGATACGCAGTATTTT,CASRLAGVADTQYF
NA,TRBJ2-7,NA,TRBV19,TGTGCCAGTAGTATAATGGTAGGAGGAACTTACGAGCAGTACTTC,CASSIMVGGTYEQYF
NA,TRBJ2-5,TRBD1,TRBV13,TGTGCCAGCAGCTCCCGGGACAGGGGTTTGACCCAGTACTTC,CASSSRDRGLTQYF
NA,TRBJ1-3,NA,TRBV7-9,TGTGCCAGCAGCTATGGACAGTCCGAAAACACCATATATTTT,CASSYGQSENTIYF
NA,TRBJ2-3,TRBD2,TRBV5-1,TGCGCCAGCAGCCCCTCGGGACTAGCGGGAGCAGATACGCAGTATTTT,CASSPSGLAGADTQYF
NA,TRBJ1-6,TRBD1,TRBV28,TGTGCCAGCACCCGGGACAGCTCATCACCCCTCCACTTT,CASTRDSSSPLHF
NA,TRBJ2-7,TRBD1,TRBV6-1,TGTGCCAGCAGTGTGAACAGGGGTTCTTACGAGCAGTACTTC,CASSVNRGSYEQYF
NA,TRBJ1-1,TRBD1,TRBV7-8,TGTGCCAGCAGCTTAGCCGAGGGGGCCACTGAAGCTTTCTTT,CASSLAEGATEAFF
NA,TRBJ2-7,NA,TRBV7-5,TGTGCCAGAAGCCTCGACGACAGCTTCTACGAGCAGTACTTC,CARSLDDSFYEQYF
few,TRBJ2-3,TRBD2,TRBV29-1,TGCAGCGTTGGCGGGGGATACACAGATACGCAGTATTTT,CSVGGGYTDTQYF
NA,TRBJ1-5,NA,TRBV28,TGTGCCAGCAACCTTGGGCGGGGCAATCAGCCCCAGCATTTT,CASNLGRGNQPQHF
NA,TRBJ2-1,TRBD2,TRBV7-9,TGTGCCAGCAGCTTGGCTAGCGGGCGAGATGAGCAGTTCTTC,CASSLASGRDEQFF
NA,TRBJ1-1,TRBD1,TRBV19,TGTGCCAGTAGTACTCCGGGACAGGGGGCGCGGAACACTGAAGCTTTCTTT,CASSTPGQGARNTEAFF
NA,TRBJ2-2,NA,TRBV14,TGTGCCAGCAGCCAAGTCCCAGGGAACACCGGGGAGCTGTTTTTT,CASSQVPGNTGELFF
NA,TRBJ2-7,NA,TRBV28,TGTGCCAGCAGGCGAGATAGAGTCGAGCAGTACTTC,CASRRDRVEQYF
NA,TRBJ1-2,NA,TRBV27,TGTGCCAGCAAGGTTAACGAGGCGGGGGGCTACACCTTC,CASKVNEAGGYTF
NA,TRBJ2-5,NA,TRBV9,TGTGCCAGCAGTGGGGTAGGGGGGACCCAGTACTTC,CASSGVGGTQYF